This T cell receptor beta chain stems from a study of T cell responses to AZD1222 COVID-19 vaccine. Study-level background: Pooled together were second doses at about 4 or about 12 weeks.

Study findings and constraints: Spike-specific TCR depth and breadth grew after two AZD1222 doses.

Measured with immunoSEQ multiplex PCR; TCRdb has only the in-frame clones, and not every one. Among 95,000 to 110,000 clones, 89% were seen once, and the ten largest hold around 19%. CDR1 SGHTA and CDR2 FQGNSA come from the germline V gene. The J segment lost 10 bases and the V segment lost 1 base, leaving 10 bases of the junction unmatched. There are 15 residues in the CDR3. Concerning this clone: Its antigen is still unknown.

The origin of this receptor is an adult in good health. Source: peripheral blood, taken on day 0 of AZD1222 vaccination. This chain links TRBV7-2 with TRBJ2-1, with TRBD2 matching 7 bases. The CDR3 here is CASSLDPSGGREQFF. As DNA, the CDR3 is TGTGCCAGCAGCTTAGATCCATCCGGGGGGAGGGAGCAGTTCTTC.